Reported below is one T cell receptor (beta chain). Assay used: immunoSEQ multiplex PCR; TCRdb lists only in-frame clones, some missing. The sample has 100,000 to 150,000 clones, around 88% seen once; the top ten hold approximately 2.2%. CDR3 size: 16 residues. The germline V gene encodes CDR1 LNHDA and CDR2 SQIVND (reference sequence). After removal of 6 bases from V and 4 bases from J, the junction contained 13 bases not matched to a gene. This sample stems from a study of blood T cell repertoires in COVID-19. Material for sequencing was PBMCs or T cells enriched from blood (not recorded which). The sequence was obtained from a woman aged 45 to 65 who had recovered from COVID-19. This rearrangement joins TRBV19 to TRBJ2-5; TRBD2 matches at 8 bases. The CDR3: CASSPWGGGLGETQYF. CDR3 DNA: TGTGCCAGTAGCCCATGGGGCGGGGGGCTAGGAGAGACCCAGTACTTC.